These T cell receptor beta chains were read from a single sample in a study of blood T cell repertoires in COVID-19. The table came from immunoSEQ multiplex PCR; TCRdb's copy has only in-frame clones and leaves some out. Found here are approximately 90,000 clones, 60% to 85% of them singletons; the top ten hold less than 60%. The sample consisted of peripheral blood. The receptors originated from a human donor in a cohort sampled during active COVID-19. Both conserved end residues are part of each CDR3. The order of the fields is clone size, D gene, J gene, V gene, CDR3 DNA, CDR3 protein. D genes are given only for firm matches. Size is stated for part of the rows, as once, few or many counts, or as a class when the clone is expanded.

clone_size: NA
d_call: NA
j_call: TRBJ2-7
v_call: TRBV4-3
cdr3_nt: TGCGCCAGCAGCCAAGTACTCTTTTACGAGCAGTACTTC
cdr3_aa: CASSQVLFYEQYF

clone_size: NA
d_call: NA
j_call: TRBJ1-1
v_call: TRBV7-9
cdr3_nt: TGTGCCAGCAGCACCGACAAGAACACTGAAGCTTTCTTT
cdr3_aa: CASSTDKNTEAFF

clone_size: NA
d_call: TRBD2
j_call: TRBJ2-1
v_call: TRBV6-5
cdr3_nt: TGTGCCAGCAAGGCTAGCGGGAGGGTCAATGAGCAGTTCTTC
cdr3_aa: CASKASGRVNEQFF

clone_size: NA
d_call: NA
j_call: TRBJ2-7
v_call: TRBV28
cdr3_nt: TGTGCCAGCAGTTCCCCCCTATCCCCGGGGGAGCAGTACTTC
cdr3_aa: CASSSPLSPGEQYF

clone_size: NA
d_call: TRBD1
j_call: TRBJ1-3
v_call: TRBV6-2/TRBV6-3
cdr3_nt: TGTGCCAGCAGCCGGGACAGGGCGACGGGAAACACCATATATTTT
cdr3_aa: CASSRDRATGNTIYF

clone_size: NA
d_call: TRBD1
j_call: TRBJ1-5
v_call: TRBV11-2
cdr3_nt: TGTGCCAGCAGCTTGGGACAGGGTAATCAGCCCCAGCATTTT
cdr3_aa: CASSLGQGNQPQHF

clone_size: few
d_call: NA
j_call: TRBJ1-1
v_call: TRBV28
cdr3_nt: TGTGCCAGCAGGTCTCCCCTCGAGAATTTCCCTGAAGCTTTCTTT
cdr3_aa: CASRSPLENFPEAFF

clone_size: NA
d_call: TRBD2
j_call: TRBJ2-2
v_call: TRBV11-2
cdr3_nt: TGTGCCAGCAGTCGACGGATCGGGGGGAGTAGTTGCACCGGGGAGCTGTTTTTT
cdr3_aa: CASSRRIGGSSCTGELFF

clone_size: few
d_call: NA
j_call: TRBJ1-1
v_call: TRBV18
cdr3_nt: TGTGCCAGCTCACCATCGACAGGTGAAGCTTTCTTT
cdr3_aa: CASSPSTGEAFF

clone_size: few
d_call: NA
j_call: TRBJ1-5
v_call: TRBV4-1
cdr3_nt: TGCGCCAGCAGCCATGGTCTGGGGGGAGGTCAGCCCCAGCATTTT
cdr3_aa: CASSHGLGGGQPQHF

clone_size: NA
d_call: NA
j_call: TRBJ2-3
v_call: TRBV12-3/TRBV12-4
cdr3_nt: TGTGCCAGCAGTTTACAGGGTCCAGATACGCAGTATTTT
cdr3_aa: CASSLQGPDTQYF

clone_size: NA
d_call: NA
j_call: TRBJ2-5
v_call: TRBV24-1
cdr3_nt: TGTGCCACCAGTGATACTGGCACAGGTTGGACCCAGTACTTC
cdr3_aa: CATSDTGTGWTQYF

clone_size: once
d_call: NA
j_call: TRBJ2-2
v_call: TRBV19
cdr3_nt: TGTGCCAGTAGTATTATTGGCAGGGCAACCGCCGGGGAGCTGTTTTTT
cdr3_aa: CASSIIGRATAGELFF

clone_size: few
d_call: NA
j_call: TRBJ2-3
v_call: TRBV28
cdr3_nt: TGTGCCAGCAGTTCCAACCGGGATTCCACAGATACGCAGTATTTT
cdr3_aa: CASSSNRDSTDTQYF

clone_size: NA
d_call: NA
j_call: TRBJ2-7
v_call: TRBV10-2
cdr3_nt: TGCGCCAGCAGTGAGTCGCAGGGGCTCTCCTACGAGCAGTACTTC
cdr3_aa: CASSESQGLSYEQYF

clone_size: once
d_call: TRBD2
j_call: TRBJ2-7
v_call: TRBV29-1
cdr3_nt: TGCAGCGTTGGTAACGTTGCGGGAGGTGCCTACGAGCAGTACTTC
cdr3_aa: CSVGNVAGGAYEQYF

clone_size: NA
d_call: NA
j_call: TRBJ2-3
v_call: TRBV28
cdr3_nt: TGTGCCAGCAGTTTAACTACCGGGGGCACAGATACGCAGTATTTT
cdr3_aa: CASSLTTGGTDTQYF

clone_size: NA
d_call: NA
j_call: TRBJ2-7
v_call: TRBV28
cdr3_nt: TGTGCCACAGCAGCGGGCCCAGATTACGAGCAGTACTTC
cdr3_aa: CATAAGPDYEQYF

clone_size: NA
d_call: TRBD2
j_call: TRBJ2-3
v_call: TRBV28
cdr3_nt: TGTGCCAGCAGTCCGATAGCGGGAGGGCCGGGCACAGATACGCAGTATTTT
cdr3_aa: CASSPIAGGPGTDTQYF

clone_size: NA
d_call: NA
j_call: TRBJ1-3
v_call: TRBV24-1
cdr3_nt: TGTGCCACCAGTGACCCTGGACAGTCTGGAAACACCATATATTTT
cdr3_aa: CATSDPGQSGNTIYF

clone_size: NA
d_call: TRBD1
j_call: TRBJ2-7
v_call: TRBV10-3
cdr3_nt: TGTGCCATCAGTGAGGGACAGGGGAATAGCGAGCAGTACTTC
cdr3_aa: CAISEGQGNSEQYF

clone_size: NA
d_call: TRBD2
j_call: TRBJ2-1
v_call: TRBV11-1
cdr3_nt: TGTGCCAGCAGCTTAGCTCGGGGGGGCAATGAGCAGTTCTTC
cdr3_aa: CASSLARGGNEQFF

clone_size: NA
d_call: NA
j_call: TRBJ2-5
v_call: TRBV18
cdr3_nt: TGTGCCAGCTCCGGGGTTGGAGGCCAAGAGACCCAGTACTTC
cdr3_aa: CASSGVGGQETQYF

clone_size: NA
d_call: TRBD2
j_call: TRBJ2-7
v_call: TRBV11-2
cdr3_nt: TGTGCCAGCAGCCCCTTCGGGGAGGGCTTACGATCCTACGAGCAGTACTTC
cdr3_aa: CASSPFGEGLRSYEQYF

clone_size: NA
d_call: TRBD1
j_call: TRBJ2-7
v_call: TRBV5-6
cdr3_nt: TGTGCCAGCAGCTTCGGGACAGCTACGTGGGAGCAGTACTTC
cdr3_aa: CASSFGTATWEQYF